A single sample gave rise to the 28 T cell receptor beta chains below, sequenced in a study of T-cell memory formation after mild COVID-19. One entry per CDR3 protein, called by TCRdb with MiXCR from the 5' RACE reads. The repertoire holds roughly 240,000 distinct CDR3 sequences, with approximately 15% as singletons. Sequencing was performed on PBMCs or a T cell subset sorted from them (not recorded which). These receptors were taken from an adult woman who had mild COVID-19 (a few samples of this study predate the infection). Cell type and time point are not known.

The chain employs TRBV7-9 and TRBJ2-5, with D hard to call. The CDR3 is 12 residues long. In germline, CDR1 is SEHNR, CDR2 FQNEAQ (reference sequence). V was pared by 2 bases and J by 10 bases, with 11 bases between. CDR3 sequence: CASSLTKGIQYF. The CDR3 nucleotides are TGTGCCAGCAGCTTAACGAAGGGTATCCAGTACTTC.

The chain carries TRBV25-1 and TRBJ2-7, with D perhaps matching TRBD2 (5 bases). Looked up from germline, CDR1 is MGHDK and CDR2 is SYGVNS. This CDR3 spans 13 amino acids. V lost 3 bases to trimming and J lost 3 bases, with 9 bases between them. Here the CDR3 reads CASSDYGIYEQYF. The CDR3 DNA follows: TGTGCCAGCAGTGACTACGGGATCTACGAGCAGTACTTC.

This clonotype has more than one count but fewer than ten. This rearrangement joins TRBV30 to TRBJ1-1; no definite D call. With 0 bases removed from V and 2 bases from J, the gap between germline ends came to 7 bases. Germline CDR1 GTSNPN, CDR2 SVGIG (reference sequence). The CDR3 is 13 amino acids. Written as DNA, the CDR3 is TGTGCCTGGAGTGTACAGACTAACACTGAAGCTTTCTTT. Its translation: CAWSVQTNTEAFF.

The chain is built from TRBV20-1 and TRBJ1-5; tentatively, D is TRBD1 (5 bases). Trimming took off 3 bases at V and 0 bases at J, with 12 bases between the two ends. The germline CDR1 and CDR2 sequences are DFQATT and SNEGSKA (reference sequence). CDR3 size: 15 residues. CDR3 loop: CSASAGPNSNQPQHF. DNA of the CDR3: TGCAGTGCTAGCGCGGGACCGAATAGCAATCAGCCCCAGCATTTT.

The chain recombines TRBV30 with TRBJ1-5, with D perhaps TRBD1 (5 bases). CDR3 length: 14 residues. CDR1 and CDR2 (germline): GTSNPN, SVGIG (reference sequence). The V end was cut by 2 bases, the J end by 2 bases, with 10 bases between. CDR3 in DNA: TGTGCCTGGAGTAAAGGGGCACGCAATCAGCCCCAGCATTTT. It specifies CAWSKGARNQPQHF.

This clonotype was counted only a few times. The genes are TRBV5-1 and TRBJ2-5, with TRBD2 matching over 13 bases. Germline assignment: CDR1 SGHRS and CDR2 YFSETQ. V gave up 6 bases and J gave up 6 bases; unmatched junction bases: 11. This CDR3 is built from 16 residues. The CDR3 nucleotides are TGCGCCAGCATCCGTGATACTAGCGGGGGGGGAAAGACCCAGTACTTC. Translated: CASIRDTSGGGKTQYF.

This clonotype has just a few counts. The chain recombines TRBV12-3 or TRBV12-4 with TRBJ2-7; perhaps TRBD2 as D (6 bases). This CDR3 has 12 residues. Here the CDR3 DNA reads TGTATACTTGGACTACCCGAAGCCGAGCAGTACTTC. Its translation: CILGLPEAEQYF.

The CDR3 region has the DNA TGTGCCAGCAGCTCTCGTAAGGGGGGAACAGATACGCAGTATTTT. Translation: CASSSRKGGTDTQYF. The rearrangement links TRBV7-2 to TRBJ2-3; tentatively, D is TRBD1 or TRBD2 (6 bases each). The CDR3 runs 15 residues. Germline V gene data show CDR1 as SGHTA and CDR2 as FQGNSA. V was shortened by 4 bases and J by 3 bases, with 14 bases between the two germline ends.

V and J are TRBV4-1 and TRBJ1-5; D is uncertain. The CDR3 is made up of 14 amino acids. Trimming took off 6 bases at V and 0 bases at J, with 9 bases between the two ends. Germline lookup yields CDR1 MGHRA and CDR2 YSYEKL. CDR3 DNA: TGCGCCAGCAGTCCGGATAATAGCAATCAGCCCCAGCATTTT. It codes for CASSPDNSNQPQHF.

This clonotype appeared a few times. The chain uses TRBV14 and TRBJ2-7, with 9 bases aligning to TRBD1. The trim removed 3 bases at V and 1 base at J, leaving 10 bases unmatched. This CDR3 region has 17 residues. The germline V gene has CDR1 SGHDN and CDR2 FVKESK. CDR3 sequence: CASSQLRDRERSYEQYF. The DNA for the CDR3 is TGTGCCAGCAGCCAGTTAAGGGACAGGGAGAGGTCCTACGAGCAGTACTTC.

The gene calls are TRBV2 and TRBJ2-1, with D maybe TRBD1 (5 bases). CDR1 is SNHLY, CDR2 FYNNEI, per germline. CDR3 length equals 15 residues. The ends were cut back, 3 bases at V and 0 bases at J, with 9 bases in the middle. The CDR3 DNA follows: TGTGCCAGCAGTGACAGGGCGAGCTCCTACAATGAGCAGTTCTTC. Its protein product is CASSDRASSYNEQFF.

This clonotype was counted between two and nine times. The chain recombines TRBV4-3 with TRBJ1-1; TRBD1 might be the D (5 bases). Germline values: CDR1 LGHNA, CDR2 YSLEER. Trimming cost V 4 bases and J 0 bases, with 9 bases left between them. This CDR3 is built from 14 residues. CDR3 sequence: CASSRGRMNTEAFF. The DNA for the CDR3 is TGCGCCAGCAGCCGGGGACGGATGAACACTGAAGCTTTCTTT.

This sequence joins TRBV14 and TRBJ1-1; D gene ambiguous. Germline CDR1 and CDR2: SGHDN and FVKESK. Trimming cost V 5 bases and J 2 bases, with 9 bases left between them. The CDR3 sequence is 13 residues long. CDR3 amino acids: CASSIDTNTEAFF. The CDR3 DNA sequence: TGTGCCAGCAGCATAGACACAAACACTGAAGCTTTCTTT. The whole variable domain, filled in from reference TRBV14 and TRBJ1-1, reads EAGVTQFPSHSVIEKGQTVTLRCDPISGHDNLYWYRRVMGKEIKFLLHFVKESKQDESGMPNNRFLAERTGGTYSTLKVQPAELEDSGVYFCASSIDTNTEAFFGQGTRLTVV.

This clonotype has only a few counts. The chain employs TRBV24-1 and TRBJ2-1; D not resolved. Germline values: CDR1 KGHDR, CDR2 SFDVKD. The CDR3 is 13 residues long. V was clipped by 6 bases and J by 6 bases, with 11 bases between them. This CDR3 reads CATSSVNGNEQFF. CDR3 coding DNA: TGTGCCACCAGTTCCGTGAATGGCAATGAGCAGTTCTTC.

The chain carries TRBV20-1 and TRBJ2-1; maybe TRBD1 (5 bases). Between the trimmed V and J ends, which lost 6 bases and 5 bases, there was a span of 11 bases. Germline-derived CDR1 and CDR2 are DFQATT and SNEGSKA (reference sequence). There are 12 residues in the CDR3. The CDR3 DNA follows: TGCAGTGCCCCAGGGATCGACAATGAGCAGTTCTTC. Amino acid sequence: CSAPGIDNEQFF.

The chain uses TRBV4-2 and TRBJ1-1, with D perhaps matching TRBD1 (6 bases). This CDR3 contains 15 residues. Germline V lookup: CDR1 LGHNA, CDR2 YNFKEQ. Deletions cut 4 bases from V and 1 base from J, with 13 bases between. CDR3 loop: CASSPGEGTNTEAFF. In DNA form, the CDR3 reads TGTGCCAGCAGCCCAGGGGAGGGTACGAACACTGAAGCTTTCTTT.

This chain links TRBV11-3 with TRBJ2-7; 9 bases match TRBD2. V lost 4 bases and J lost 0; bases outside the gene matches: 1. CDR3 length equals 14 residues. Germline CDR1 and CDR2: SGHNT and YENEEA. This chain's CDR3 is CASSSSGASYEQYF. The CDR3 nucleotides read TGTGCCAGCAGCTCTAGCGGGGCCTCCTACGAGCAGTACTTC.

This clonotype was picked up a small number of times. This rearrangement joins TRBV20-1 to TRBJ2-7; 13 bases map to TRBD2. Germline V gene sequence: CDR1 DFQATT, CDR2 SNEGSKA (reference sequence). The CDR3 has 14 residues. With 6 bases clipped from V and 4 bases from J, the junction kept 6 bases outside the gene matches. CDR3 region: CSARTSGSRYEQYF. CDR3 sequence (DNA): TGCAGTGCGAGGACTAGCGGGAGTCGGTACGAGCAGTACTTC.

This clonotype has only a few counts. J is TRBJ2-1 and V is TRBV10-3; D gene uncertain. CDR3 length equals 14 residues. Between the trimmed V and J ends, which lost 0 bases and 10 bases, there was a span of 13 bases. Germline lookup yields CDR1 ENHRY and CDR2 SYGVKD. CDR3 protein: CAISESSFMREQFF. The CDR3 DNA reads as TGTGCCATCAGTGAGTCGAGTTTTATGAGGGAGCAGTTCTTC.

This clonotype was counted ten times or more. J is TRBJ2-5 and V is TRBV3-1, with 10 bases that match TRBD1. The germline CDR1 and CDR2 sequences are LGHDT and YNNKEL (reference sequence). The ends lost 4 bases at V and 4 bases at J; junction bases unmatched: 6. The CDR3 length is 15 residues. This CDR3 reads CASSRRQGARETQYF. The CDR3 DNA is TGTGCCAGCAGCCGGAGACAGGGGGCAAGAGAGACCCAGTACTTC.

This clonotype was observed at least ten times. The CDR3 here is CASSGTGPPEELFF. In DNA form, the CDR3 reads TGTGCCAGCAGCGGGACAGGGCCCCCGGAGGAGCTGTTTTTT. The rearrangement uses TRBV9 and TRBJ2-2; 8 positions match TRBD1. The trim removed 3 bases at V and 10 bases at J, leaving 8 bases unmatched. CDR3 length: 14 amino acids. Germline values: CDR1 SGDLS, CDR2 YYNGEE.

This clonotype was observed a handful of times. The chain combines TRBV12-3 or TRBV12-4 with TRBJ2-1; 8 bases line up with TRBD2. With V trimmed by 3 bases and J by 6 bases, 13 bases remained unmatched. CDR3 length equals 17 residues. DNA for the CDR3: TGTGCCAGCAGTTTCCCTACTAAAGCGGGAGCGGGCAATGAGCAGTTCTTC. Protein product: CASSFPTKAGAGNEQFF.

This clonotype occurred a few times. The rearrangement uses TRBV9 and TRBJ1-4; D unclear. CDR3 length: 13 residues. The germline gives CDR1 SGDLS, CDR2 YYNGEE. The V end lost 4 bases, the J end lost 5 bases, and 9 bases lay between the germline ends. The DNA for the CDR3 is TGTGCCAGCAGCCGCGGATCGAATGAAAAACTGTTTTTT. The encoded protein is CASSRGSNEKLFF.

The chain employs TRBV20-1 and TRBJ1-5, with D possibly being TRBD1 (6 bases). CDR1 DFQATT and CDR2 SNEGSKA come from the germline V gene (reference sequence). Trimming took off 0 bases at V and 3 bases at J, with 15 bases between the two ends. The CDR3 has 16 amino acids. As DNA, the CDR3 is TGCAGTGCTAGAGATCCCCGGAGGGGGTCCAATCAGCCCCAGCATTTT. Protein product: CSARDPRRGSNQPQHF.

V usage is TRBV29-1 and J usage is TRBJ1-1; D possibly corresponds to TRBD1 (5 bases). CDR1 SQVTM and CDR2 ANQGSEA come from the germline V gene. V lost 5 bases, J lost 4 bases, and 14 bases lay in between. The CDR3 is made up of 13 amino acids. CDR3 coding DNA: TGCAGCGTTAATTCGGGGAGGGGCACTGAAGCTTTCTTT. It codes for CSVNSGRGTEAFF.

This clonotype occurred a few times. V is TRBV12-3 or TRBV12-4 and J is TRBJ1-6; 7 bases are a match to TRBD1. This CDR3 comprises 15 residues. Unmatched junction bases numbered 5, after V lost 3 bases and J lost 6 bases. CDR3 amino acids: CASSFGDSPNSPLHF. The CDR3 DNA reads TGTGCCAGCAGTTTCGGGGACAGTCCTAATTCACCCCTCCACTTT.

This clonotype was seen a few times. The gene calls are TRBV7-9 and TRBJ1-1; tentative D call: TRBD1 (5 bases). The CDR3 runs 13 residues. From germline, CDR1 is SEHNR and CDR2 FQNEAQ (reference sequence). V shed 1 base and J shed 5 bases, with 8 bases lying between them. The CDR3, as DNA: TGTGCCAGCAGCTTAGGCTGGGGGACTGAAGCTTTCTTT. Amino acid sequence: CASSLGWGTEAFF.

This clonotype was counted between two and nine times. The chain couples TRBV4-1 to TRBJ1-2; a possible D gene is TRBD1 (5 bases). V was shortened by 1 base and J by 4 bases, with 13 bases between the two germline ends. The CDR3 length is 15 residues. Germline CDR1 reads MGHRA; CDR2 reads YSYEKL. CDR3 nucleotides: TGCGCCAGCAGCCAAGGCTCTGGACAAGTCTATGGCTACACCTTC. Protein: CASSQGSGQVYGYTF.